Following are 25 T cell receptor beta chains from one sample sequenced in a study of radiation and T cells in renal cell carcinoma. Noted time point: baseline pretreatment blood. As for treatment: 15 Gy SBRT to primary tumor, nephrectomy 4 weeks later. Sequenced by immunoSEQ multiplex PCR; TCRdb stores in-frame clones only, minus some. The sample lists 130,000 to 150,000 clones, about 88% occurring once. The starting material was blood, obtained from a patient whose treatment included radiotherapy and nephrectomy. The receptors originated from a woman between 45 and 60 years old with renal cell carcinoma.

CDR3 coding DNA: TGTGCCAGCAGGGGGGCCTTTGGACAGGGAATTGAGACCCAGTACTTC. Protein: CASRGAFGQGIETQYF. This chain joins TRBV6-4 and TRBJ2-5; TRBD1 matches 8 bases. The V gene end was trimmed by 6 bases and the J gene end by 5 bases; junction bases not matched to a gene: 14. CDR1 is MRHNA and CDR2 is SNTAGT in the germline V gene. The CDR3 runs 16 residues.

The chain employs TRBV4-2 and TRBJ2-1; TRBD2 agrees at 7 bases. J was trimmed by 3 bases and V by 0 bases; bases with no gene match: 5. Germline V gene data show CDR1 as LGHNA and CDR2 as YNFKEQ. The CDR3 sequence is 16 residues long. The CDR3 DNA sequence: TGTGCCAGCAGCCAAGAGTTTGCGGGGGTCTACAATGAGCAGTTCTTC. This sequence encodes CASSQEFAGVYNEQFF.

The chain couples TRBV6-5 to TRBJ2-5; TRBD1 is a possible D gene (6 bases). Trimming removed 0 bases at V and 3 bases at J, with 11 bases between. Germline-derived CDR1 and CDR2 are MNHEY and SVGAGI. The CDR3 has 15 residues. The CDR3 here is CASSYSSHREETQYF. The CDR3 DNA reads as TGTGCCAGCAGTTACTCCTCACACAGGGAAGAGACCCAGTACTTC.

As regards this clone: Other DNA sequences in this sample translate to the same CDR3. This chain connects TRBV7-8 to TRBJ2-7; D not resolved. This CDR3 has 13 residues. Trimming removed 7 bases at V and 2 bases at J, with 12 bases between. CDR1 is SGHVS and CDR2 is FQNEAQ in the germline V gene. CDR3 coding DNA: TGTGCCAGCAACAAACTGGAACCCTACGAGCAGTACTTC. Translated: CASNKLEPYEQYF. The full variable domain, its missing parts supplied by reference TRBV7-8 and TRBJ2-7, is GAGVSQSPRYKVAKRGQDVALRCDPISGHVSLFWYQQALGQGPEFLTYFQNEAQLDKSGLPSDRFFAERPEGSVSTLKIQRTQQEDSAVYLCASNKLEPYEQYFGPGTRLTVT.

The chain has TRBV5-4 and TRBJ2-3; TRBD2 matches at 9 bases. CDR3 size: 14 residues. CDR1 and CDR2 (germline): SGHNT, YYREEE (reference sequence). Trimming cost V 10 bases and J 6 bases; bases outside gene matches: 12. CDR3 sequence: CAWGGGGATDTQYF. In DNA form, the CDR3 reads TGTGCCTGGGGTGGCGGGGGGGCCACGGATACGCAGTATTTT.

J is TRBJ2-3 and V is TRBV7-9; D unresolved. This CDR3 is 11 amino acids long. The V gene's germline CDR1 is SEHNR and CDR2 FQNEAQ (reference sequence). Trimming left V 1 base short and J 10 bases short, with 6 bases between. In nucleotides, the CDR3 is TGTGCCAGCAGCTTAGGTAGGGCGCAGTATTTT. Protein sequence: CASSLGRAQYF.

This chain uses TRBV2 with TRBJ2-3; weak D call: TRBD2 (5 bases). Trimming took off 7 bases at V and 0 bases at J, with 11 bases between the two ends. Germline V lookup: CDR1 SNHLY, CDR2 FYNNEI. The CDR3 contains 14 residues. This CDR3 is CASKADWSTDTQYF. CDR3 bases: TGTGCCAGCAAAGCGGACTGGAGCACAGATACGCAGTATTTT.

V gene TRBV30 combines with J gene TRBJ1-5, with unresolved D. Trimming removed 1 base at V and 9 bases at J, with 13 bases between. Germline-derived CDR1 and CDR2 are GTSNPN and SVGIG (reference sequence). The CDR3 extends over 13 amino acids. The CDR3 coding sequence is TGTGCCTGGAGTGCCCACCTAGACGGGCCCCAGCATTTT. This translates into CAWSAHLDGPQHF. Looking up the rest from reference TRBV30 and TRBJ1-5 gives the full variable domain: SQTIHQWPATLVQPVGSPLSLECTVEGTSNPNLYWYRQAAGRGLQLLFYSVGIGQISSEVPQNLSASRPQDRQFILSSKKLLLSDSGFYLCAWSAHLDGPQHFGDGTRLSIL.

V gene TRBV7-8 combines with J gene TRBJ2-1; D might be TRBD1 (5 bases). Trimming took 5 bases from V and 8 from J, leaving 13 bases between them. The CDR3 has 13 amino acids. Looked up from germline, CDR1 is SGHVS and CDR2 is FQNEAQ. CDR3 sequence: CASSARDFYEQFF. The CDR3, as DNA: TGTGCCAGCAGCGCCAGGGATTTCTATGAGCAGTTCTTC.

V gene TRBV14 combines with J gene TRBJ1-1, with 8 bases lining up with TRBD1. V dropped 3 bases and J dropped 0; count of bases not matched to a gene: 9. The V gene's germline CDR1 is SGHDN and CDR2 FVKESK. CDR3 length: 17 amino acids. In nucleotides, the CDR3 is TGTGCCAGCAGCCAGGAAGGGACAGGAGACATGAACACTGAAGCTTTCTTT. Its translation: CASSQEGTGDMNTEAFF.

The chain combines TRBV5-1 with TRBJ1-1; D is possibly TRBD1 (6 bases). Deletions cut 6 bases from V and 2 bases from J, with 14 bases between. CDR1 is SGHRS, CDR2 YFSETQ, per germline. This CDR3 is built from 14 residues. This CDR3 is CASKIVQGNTEAFF. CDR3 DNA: TGCGCCAGCAAAATAGTACAGGGAAACACTGAAGCTTTCTTT.

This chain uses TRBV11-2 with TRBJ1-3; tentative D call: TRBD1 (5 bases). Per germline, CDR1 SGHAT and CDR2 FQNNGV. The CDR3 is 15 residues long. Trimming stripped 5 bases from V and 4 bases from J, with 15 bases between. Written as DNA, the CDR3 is TGTGCCAGCAGCGCCCGGGGACCTCTGGGAAACACCATATATTTT. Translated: CASSARGPLGNTIYF. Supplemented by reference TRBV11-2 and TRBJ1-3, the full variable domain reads EAGVAQSPRYKIIEKRQSVAFWCNPISGHATLYWYQQILGQGPKLLIQFQNNGVVDDSQLPKDRFSAERLKGVDSTLKIQPAKLEDSAVYLCASSARGPLGNTIYFGEGSWLTVV.

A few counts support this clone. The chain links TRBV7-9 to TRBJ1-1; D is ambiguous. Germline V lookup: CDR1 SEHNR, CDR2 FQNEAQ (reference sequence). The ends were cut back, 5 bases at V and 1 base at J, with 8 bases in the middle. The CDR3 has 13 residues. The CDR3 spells CASSHLKNTEAFF. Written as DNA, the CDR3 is TGTGCCAGCAGCCACCTAAAGAACACTGAAGCTTTCTTT.

The CDR3, as DNA: TGTGCCAGCAGTGATCTGACGGCAACGAACACTGAAGCTTTCTTT. As protein: CASSDLTATNTEAFF. J is TRBJ1-1 and V is TRBV25-1; no reliable D call. Trimming cost V 3 bases and J 1 base, with 12 bases left between them. The CDR3 runs to 15 residues. Per germline, CDR1 MGHDK and CDR2 SYGVNS.

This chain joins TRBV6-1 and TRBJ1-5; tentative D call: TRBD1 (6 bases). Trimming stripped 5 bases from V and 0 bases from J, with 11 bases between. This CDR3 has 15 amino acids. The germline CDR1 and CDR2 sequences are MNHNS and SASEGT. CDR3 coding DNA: TGTGCCAGCAGTACGGACAGCTATAGCAATCAGCCCCAGCATTTT. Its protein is CASSTDSYSNQPQHF.

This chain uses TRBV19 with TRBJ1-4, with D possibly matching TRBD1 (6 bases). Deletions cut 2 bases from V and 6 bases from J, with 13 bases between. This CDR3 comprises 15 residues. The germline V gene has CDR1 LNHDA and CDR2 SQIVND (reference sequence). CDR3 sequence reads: CASSISGQGYEKLFF. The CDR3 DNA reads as TGTGCCAGTAGTATAAGCGGGCAGGGGTATGAAAAACTGTTTTTT.

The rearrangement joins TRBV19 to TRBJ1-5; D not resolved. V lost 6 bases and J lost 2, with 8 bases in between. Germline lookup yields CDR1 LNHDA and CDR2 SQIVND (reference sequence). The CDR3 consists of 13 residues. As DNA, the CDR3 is TGTGCCAGTAGCGACTGGGGCAATCAGCCCCAGCATTTT. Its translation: CASSDWGNQPQHF.

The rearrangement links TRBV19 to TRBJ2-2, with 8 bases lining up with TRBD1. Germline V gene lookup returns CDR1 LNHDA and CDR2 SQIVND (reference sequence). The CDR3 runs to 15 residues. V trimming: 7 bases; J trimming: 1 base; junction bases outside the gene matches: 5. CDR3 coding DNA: TGTGCCAGTACCAGGACAGGGAGGAACACCGGGGAGCTGTTTTTT. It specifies CASTRTGRNTGELFF.

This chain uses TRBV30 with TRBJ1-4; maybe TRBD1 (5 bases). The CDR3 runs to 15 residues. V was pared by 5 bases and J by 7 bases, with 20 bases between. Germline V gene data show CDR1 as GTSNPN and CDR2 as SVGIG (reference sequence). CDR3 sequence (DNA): TGTGCCTGGGCTTTGGAGGGGCGATTAGGTGAAAAACTGTTTTTT. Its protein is CAWALEGRLGEKLFF.

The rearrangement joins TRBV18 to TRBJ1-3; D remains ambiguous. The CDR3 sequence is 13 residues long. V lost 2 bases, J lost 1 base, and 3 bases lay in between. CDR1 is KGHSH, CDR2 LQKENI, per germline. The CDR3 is CASSPGSGNTIYF. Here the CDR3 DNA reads TGTGCCAGCTCACCAGGGTCTGGAAACACCATATATTTT.

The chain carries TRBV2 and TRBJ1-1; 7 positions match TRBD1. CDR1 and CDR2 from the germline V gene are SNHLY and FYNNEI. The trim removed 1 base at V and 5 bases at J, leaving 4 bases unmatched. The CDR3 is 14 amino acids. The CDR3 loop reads CASSEDRGVTEAFF. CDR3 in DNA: TGTGCCAGCAGTGAAGACAGGGGAGTAACTGAAGCTTTCTTT.

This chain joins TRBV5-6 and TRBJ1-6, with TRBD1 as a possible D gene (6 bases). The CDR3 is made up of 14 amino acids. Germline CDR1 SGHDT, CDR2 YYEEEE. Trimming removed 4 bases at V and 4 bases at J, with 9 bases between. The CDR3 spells CASSAGHYNSPLHF. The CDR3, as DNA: TGTGCCAGCAGCGCGGGACATTATAATTCACCCCTCCACTTT.

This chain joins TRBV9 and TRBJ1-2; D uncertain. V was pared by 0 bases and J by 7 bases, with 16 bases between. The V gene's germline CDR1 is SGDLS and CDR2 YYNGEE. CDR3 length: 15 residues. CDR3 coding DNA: TGTGCCAGCAGCGTAGTTGGGCCGGCCCCTCTTGGCTACACCTTC. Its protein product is CASSVVGPAPLGYTF.

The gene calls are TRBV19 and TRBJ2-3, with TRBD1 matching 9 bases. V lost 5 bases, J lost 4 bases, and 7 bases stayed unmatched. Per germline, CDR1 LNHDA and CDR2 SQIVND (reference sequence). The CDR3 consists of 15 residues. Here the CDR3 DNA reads TGTGCCAGTAGTCCCGGGACAGGGTCGGCAGATACGCAGTATTTT. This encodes CASSPGTGSADTQYF.

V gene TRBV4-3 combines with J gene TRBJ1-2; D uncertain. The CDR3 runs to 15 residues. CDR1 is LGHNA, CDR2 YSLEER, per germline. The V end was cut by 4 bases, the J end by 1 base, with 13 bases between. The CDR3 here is CASSPQRSGNYGYTF. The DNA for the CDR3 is TGCGCCAGCAGCCCACAAAGGTCGGGTAACTATGGCTACACCTTC.